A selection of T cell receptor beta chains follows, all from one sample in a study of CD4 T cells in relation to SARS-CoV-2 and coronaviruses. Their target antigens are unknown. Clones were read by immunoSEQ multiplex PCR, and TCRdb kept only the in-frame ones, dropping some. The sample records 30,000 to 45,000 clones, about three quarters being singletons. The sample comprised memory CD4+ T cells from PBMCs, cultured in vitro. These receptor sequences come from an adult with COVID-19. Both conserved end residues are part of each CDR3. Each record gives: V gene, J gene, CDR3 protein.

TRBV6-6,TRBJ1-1,CASTRPNTEAFF
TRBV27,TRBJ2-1,CASSLTERELSYNEQFF
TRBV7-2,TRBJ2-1,CASSADRVSGQFF
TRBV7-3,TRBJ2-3,CASSLMLTDTQYF
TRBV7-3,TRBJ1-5,CASSLMSGGVGSNQPQHF
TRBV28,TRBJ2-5,CASSSSQETQYF
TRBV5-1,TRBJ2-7,CASSRRDSYEQYF
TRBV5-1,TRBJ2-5,CASSLGYQETQYF
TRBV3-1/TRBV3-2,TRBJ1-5,CASSRDRDQPQHF
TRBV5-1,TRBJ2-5,CASSLGADQETQYF
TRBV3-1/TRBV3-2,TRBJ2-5,CASSQGGEETQYF
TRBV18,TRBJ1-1,CASSPGQVNTEAFF
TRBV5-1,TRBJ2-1,CASYGLAGANEQFF
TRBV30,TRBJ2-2,CAWRPSGEGGELFF
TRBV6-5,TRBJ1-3,CASSPGPFSGNTIYF
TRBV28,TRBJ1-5,CAGGKINQPQHF
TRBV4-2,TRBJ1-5,CASSQDLGGYSNQPQHF
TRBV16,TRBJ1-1,CASSPGTITEAFF
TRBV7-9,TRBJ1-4,CASSLLAGSEKLFF
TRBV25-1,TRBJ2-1,CASSDQREGDEQFF
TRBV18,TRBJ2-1,CASSSTGLNEQFF
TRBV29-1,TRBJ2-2,CSVEGGQGNTGELFF
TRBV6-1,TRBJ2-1,CASSEAGGYNEQFF
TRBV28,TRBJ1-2,CASSLGAGHYGYTF
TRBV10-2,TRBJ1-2,CASSDPRRQAGERYGYTF
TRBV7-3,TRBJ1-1,CASSSGIGDTEAFF
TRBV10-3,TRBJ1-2,CAISGTGNKDYGYTF
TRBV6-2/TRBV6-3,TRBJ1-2,CASSPLLDGYGYTF